Listed below are T cell receptor beta chains from one sample, sequenced in a study of cytomegalovirus exposure and HLA in healthy donors. This table comes from immunoSEQ multiplex PCR, and its TCRdb copy is limited to in-frame clones, with some not included. The data show approximately 150,000 clones, more than 60% seen once. Sequences were obtained from PBMCs. The receptor source for this set is a man aged 35 to 55 in good health and CMV-seronegative. Both conserved end residues are part of each CDR3. The order of the fields is clone size, V gene, J gene, D gene, CDR3 protein, CDR3 DNA. The D gene is left open where the match is weak. Size tells how often a clone was seen (once, few, many) or the class of an expanded clone, and some rows leave it out.

size: .
V: TRBV30
J: TRBJ1-5
D: .
CDR3: CAWRSGSNQPQHF
DNA: TGTGCCTGGAGATCAGGGAGCAATCAGCCCCAGCATTTT

size: few
V: TRBV28
J: TRBJ2-7
D: TRBD1
CDR3: CASSLGQGVVYEQYF
DNA: TGTGCCAGCAGTTTAGGGCAGGGGGTAGTCTACGAGCAGTACTTC

size: .
V: TRBV7-9
J: TRBJ1-1
D: .
CDR3: CASSGLGAVTEAFF
DNA: TGTGCCAGCAGCGGGCTTGGGGCGGTCACTGAAGCTTTCTTT

size: .
V: TRBV5-1
J: TRBJ1-4
D: TRBD1
CDR3: CASSPTGATNEKLFF
DNA: TGCGCCAGCAGCCCCACAGGGGCCACTAATGAAAAACTGTTTTTT

size: once
V: TRBV5-1
J: TRBJ1-1
D: TRBD1
CDR3: CASSGGQGLGTEAFF
DNA: TGCGCCAGCAGCGGGGGACAGGGCCTTGGTACTGAAGCTTTCTTT

size: .
V: TRBV11-2
J: TRBJ2-7
D: TRBD2
CDR3: CASSRPSGGDPAYEQYF
DNA: TGTGCCAGCAGCAGACCTAGCGGGGGAGACCCTGCCTACGAGCAGTACTTC

size: .
V: TRBV2
J: TRBJ2-2
D: TRBD2
CDR3: CASRQPGLASTGELFF
DNA: TGTGCCAGCAGGCAACCGGGACTAGCGAGTACCGGGGAGCTGTTTTTT

size: few
V: TRBV4-1
J: TRBJ2-2
D: TRBD2
CDR3: CASSQDRRGTTGELFF
DNA: TGCGCCAGCAGCCAAGATAGGCGGGGGACGACCGGGGAGCTGTTTTTT

size: .
V: TRBV6-5
J: TRBJ2-5
D: TRBD2
CDR3: CASSYSTGGETQYF
DNA: TGTGCCAGCAGTTACTCTACGGGGGGAGAGACCCAGTACTTC

size: few
V: TRBV12-5
J: TRBJ1-5
D: .
CDR3: CASGLDCVQHF
DNA: TGTGCTAGTGGTTTGGACTGCGTACAGCATTTT

size: .
V: TRBV7-3
J: TRBJ2-2
D: .
CDR3: CASSSFQGNTGELFF
DNA: TGTGCCAGCAGCTCCTTCCAGGGGAATACCGGGGAGCTGTTTTTT

size: .
V: TRBV21-1
J: TRBJ2-1
D: .
CDR3: CASSNSTGMPPNEQFF
DNA: TGTGCCAGCAGCAACTCTACAGGTATGCCGCCAAATGAGCAGTTCTTC

size: .
V: TRBV9
J: TRBJ2-7
D: .
CDR3: CASSVGVTTTYEQYF
DNA: TGTGCCAGCAGCGTAGGTGTGACAACAACCTACGAGCAGTACTTC

size: once
V: TRBV9
J: TRBJ2-7
D: TRBD1
CDR3: CASSPGDSQTYEQYF
DNA: TGTGCCAGCAGCCCCGGGGACAGCCAGACCTACGAGCAGTACTTC

size: .
V: TRBV4-3
J: TRBJ2-3
D: .
CDR3: CASSLLKGADTQYF
DNA: TGCGCCAGCAGCCTCCTAAAGGGGGCAGATACGCAGTATTTT

size: .
V: TRBV9
J: TRBJ1-2
D: TRBD1
CDR3: CASSSSTRDRGNYGYTF
DNA: TGTGCCAGCAGCTCCTCGACCCGGGACAGGGGTAACTATGGCTACACCTTC

size: .
V: TRBV7-2
J: TRBJ1-2
D: .
CDR3: CAGREQGYRGYTF
DNA: TGTGCCGGGAGGGAACAGGGATACCGTGGCTACACCTTC

size: .
V: TRBV20-1
J: TRBJ1-6
D: .
CDR3: CSAGGVPLHF
DNA: TGCAGTGCTGGGGGGGTGCCCCTCCACTTT

size: .
V: TRBV18
J: TRBJ1-4
D: .
CDR3: CASSPSGLSTNEKLFF
DNA: TGTGCCAGCTCACCATCGGGTTTGTCGACTAATGAAAAACTGTTTTTT

size: .
V: TRBV11-2
J: TRBJ2-3
D: .
CDR3: CASSLGQSTDTQYF
DNA: TGTGCCAGCAGCTTAGGACAGTCCACAGATACGCAGTATTTT

size: .
V: TRBV27
J: TRBJ1-4
D: .
CDR3: CASSLGRQNEKLFF
DNA: TGTGCCAGCAGTTTGGGCCGTCAAAATGAAAAACTGTTTTTT

size: .
V: TRBV9
J: TRBJ2-5
D: .
CDR3: CASSSSALGGKETQYF
DNA: TGTGCCAGCAGCTCATCAGCGTTGGGTGGCAAAGAGACCCAGTACTTC

size: .
V: TRBV21-1
J: TRBJ1-5
D: .
CDR3: CASSSRQASGHQPQHF
DNA: TGTGCCAGCAGCTCCAGACAAGCCAGCGGCCATCAGCCCCAGCATTTT

size: few
V: TRBV9
J: TRBJ2-7
D: .
CDR3: CASSVGRAPYEQYF
DNA: TGTGCCAGCAGCGTAGGCAGGGCCCCCTACGAGCAGTACTTC

size: few
V: TRBV9
J: TRBJ1-5
D: .
CDR3: CASRGISDYSNQPQHF
DNA: TGTGCCAGCAGGGGCATATCCGATTATAGCAATCAGCCCCAGCATTTT

size: .
V: TRBV5-1
J: TRBJ2-2
D: .
CDR3: CASSLDALGTRELFF
DNA: TGCGCCAGCAGCTTGGATGCCTTGGGCACCCGGGAGCTGTTTTTT

size: .
V: TRBV13
J: TRBJ2-7
D: .
CDR3: CASSSAGEQYF
DNA: TGTGCCAGCAGCTCGGCGGGCGAGCAGTACTTC

size: .
V: TRBV9
J: TRBJ2-7
D: .
CDR3: CASSGRTGEQYF
DNA: TGTGCCAGCAGCGGACGGACGGGGGAGCAGTACTTC

size: .
V: TRBV10-3
J: TRBJ1-6
D: .
CDR3: CAIGRGKNSPLHF
DNA: TGTGCCATAGGCAGAGGAAAGAATTCACCCCTCCACTTT

size: .
V: TRBV18
J: TRBJ2-7
D: TRBD1
CDR3: CASSPDRGHNEQYF
DNA: TGTGCCAGCTCACCAGACAGGGGGCACAACGAGCAGTACTTC

size: few
V: TRBV2
J: TRBJ1-2
D: .
CDR3: CASSEARGNYGYTF
DNA: TGTGCCAGCAGTGAAGCCAGGGGCAACTATGGCTACACCTTC

size: .
V: TRBV25-1
J: TRBJ2-2
D: .
CDR3: CASSDKGGVGTGELFF
DNA: TGTGCCAGCAGTGACAAAGGGGGTGTGGGGACCGGGGAGCTGTTTTTT

size: many
V: TRBV7-9
J: TRBJ1-1
D: TRBD1
CDR3: CASSLGDREFTEAFF
DNA: TGTGCCAGCAGCTTAGGGGACAGGGAGTTCACTGAAGCTTTCTTT

size: .
V: TRBV10-3
J: TRBJ2-7
D: TRBD2
CDR3: CAISESGAGGSYEQYF
DNA: TGTGCCATCAGTGAGTCGGGAGCGGGGGGGTCGTACGAGCAGTACTTC

size: .
V: TRBV6-1
J: TRBJ1-3
D: .
CDR3: CASSEGGGFYTIYF
DNA: TGTGCCAGCAGTGAAGGGGGGGGTTTCTACACCATATATTTT

size: .
V: TRBV30
J: TRBJ1-4
D: TRBD1
CDR3: CAWSWTGEYEKLFF
DNA: TGTGCCTGGAGCTGGACAGGGGAATATGAAAAACTGTTTTTT

size: .
V: TRBV28
J: TRBJ1-1
D: .
CDR3: CASSRYGQPTEAFF
DNA: TGTGCCAGCAGCCGCTATGGACAGCCCACTGAAGCTTTCTTT

size: .
V: TRBV9
J: TRBJ1-5
D: .
CDR3: CASSVGGELNQPQHF
DNA: TGTGCCAGCAGCGTAGGAGGAGAGTTAAATCAGCCCCAGCATTTT

size: .
V: TRBV30
J: TRBJ2-7
D: .
CDR3: CAWSGTGSSYEQYF
DNA: TGTGCCTGGAGTGGTACGGGTAGCTCCTACGAGCAGTACTTC

size: .
V: TRBV5-1
J: TRBJ1-1
D: .
CDR3: CASSIPGQLNTEAFF
DNA: TGCGCCAGCAGCATCCCCGGACAGTTGAACACTGAAGCTTTCTTT

size: .
V: TRBV2
J: TRBJ2-3
D: TRBD2
CDR3: CASTGAGLAGGPTDTQYF
DNA: TGTGCCAGCACCGGTGCGGGACTAGCGGGGGGCCCGACAGATACGCAGTATTTT

size: .
V: TRBV18
J: TRBJ1-1
D: TRBD1
CDR3: CASSPKGQGRGLMNTEAFF
DNA: TGTGCCAGCTCACCAAAGGGACAGGGTAGGGGACTTATGAACACTGAAGCTTTCTTT

size: .
V: TRBV9
J: TRBJ1-2
D: TRBD1
CDR3: CASSPRDSPKDGYTF
DNA: TGTGCCAGCAGCCCCCGGGACAGCCCTAAAGATGGCTACACCTTC

size: .
V: TRBV5-4
J: TRBJ2-3
D: TRBD1
CDR3: CASSRDRFTDTQYF
DNA: TGTGCCAGCAGCCGGGACAGATTCACAGATACGCAGTATTTT

size: .
V: TRBV7-6
J: TRBJ2-7
D: TRBD1
CDR3: CASSAFPRQGAPYEQYF
DNA: TGTGCCAGCAGCGCGTTTCCGCGACAGGGGGCCCCCTACGAGCAGTACTTC

size: .
V: TRBV11-2
J: TRBJ1-5
D: .
CDR3: CASSLDGSGYQPQHF
DNA: TGTGCCAGCAGCTTAGACGGGTCAGGGTATCAGCCCCAGCATTTT

size: once
V: TRBV9
J: TRBJ1-1
D: TRBD1
CDR3: CASSAGTGSATEAFF
DNA: TGTGCCAGCAGCGCCGGGACAGGGAGTGCCACTGAAGCTTTCTTT

size: .
V: TRBV6-1
J: TRBJ1-1
D: .
CDR3: CASSSQGAQGTEAFF
DNA: TGTGCCAGCAGTTCCCAAGGGGCACAGGGAACTGAAGCTTTCTTT

size: .
V: TRBV7-6
J: TRBJ1-4
D: .
CDR3: CASSFDQGGDEKLFF
DNA: TGTGCCAGCAGCTTCGACCAGGGTGGCGATGAAAAACTGTTTTTT